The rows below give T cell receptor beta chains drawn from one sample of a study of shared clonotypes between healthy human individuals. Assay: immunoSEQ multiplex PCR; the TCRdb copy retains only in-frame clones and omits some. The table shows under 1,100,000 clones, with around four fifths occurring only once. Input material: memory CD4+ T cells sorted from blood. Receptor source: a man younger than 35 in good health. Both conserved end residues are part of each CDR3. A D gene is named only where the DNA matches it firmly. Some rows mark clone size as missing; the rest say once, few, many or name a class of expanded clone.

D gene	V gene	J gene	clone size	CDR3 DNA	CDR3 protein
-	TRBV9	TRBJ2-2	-	TGTGCCAGCAGCGTCTCCGGCGTGGCCGGGGAGCTGTTTTTT	CASSVSGVAGELFF
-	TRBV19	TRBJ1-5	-	TGTGCCAGTAGTATAGAGGTTTTCGGTAAGCCCCAGCATTTT	CASSIEVFGKPQHF
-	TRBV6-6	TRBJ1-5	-	TGTGCCAGCAGTTACCGGGACATGGGTAATCAGCCCCAGCATTTT	CASSYRDMGNQPQHF
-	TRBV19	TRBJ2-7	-	TGTGCCAGTAGTATATCCAGCCCCTACGAGCAGTACTTC	CASSISSPYEQYF
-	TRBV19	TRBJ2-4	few	TGTGCCAGTAGTAATGGGGGCTTTTCAGCCAAAAACATTCAGTACTTC	CASSNGGFSAKNIQYF
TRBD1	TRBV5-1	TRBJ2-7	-	TGCGCCAGCAGTATTCGGACAGGGAATTCCGAGCAGTACTTC	CASSIRTGNSEQYF
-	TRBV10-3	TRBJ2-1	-	TGTGCCACCACGGAGGCTTATTACAATGAGCAGTTCTTC	CATTEAYYNEQFF
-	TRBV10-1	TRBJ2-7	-	TGCCCCCAGCCAGCCCGGCGGACCTACGAGCAGTACTTC	CPQPARRTYEQYF
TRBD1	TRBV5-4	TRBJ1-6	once	TGTGCCAGCAGCTGGGGCCCAGGGGGCACCTATAATTCACCCCTCCACTTT	CASSWGPGGTYNSPLHF
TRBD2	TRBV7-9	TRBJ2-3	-	TGCGCCAGCAGCCTAAGGACTAGCGGAGATACGCAGTATTTT	CASSLRTSGDTQYF
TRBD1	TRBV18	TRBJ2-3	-	TGTGCCAGCTCACCCGGACAGGGCACAGATACGCAGTATTTT	CASSPGQGTDTQYF
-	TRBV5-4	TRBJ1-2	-	TGTGCCAGCAGTTTGAAAGACAGGCCCGACGTGGGAGGGGGCTACACCTTC	CASSLKDRPDVGGGYTF
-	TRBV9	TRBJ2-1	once	TGTGCCAGCAGCGTACAGGGACGGTGGTTCTTC	CASSVQGRWFF
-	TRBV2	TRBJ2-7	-	TGTGCCAGCAGGATACAGCAAACCGACGAGCAGTACTTC	CASRIQQTDEQYF
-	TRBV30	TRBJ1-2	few	TGTGCCTGGAGCGAACAGGGAGGCCTGGGCTACACCTTC	CAWSEQGGLGYTF
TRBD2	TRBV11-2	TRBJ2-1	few	TGTGCCAGCAGCTTCGAGGGGACTAGCGGGGCTAATGAGCAGTTCTTC	CASSFEGTSGANEQFF
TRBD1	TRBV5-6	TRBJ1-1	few	TGTGCCAGCAGCTATCCGGGACAGATGAACACTGAAGCTTTCTTT	CASSYPGQMNTEAFF
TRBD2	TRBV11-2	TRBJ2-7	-	TGTGCCAGCAGCGTAGGTAGCGGGAGCGGCGAGCAGTACTTC	CASSVGSGSGEQYF
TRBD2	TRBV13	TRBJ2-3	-	TGTGCCAGCAGCGAAAGACTAGCGGAAACAGATACGCAGTATTTT	CASSERLAETDTQYF
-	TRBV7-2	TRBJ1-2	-	TGTGCCAGCAGCTTAAGCACAGAAGACTATGGCTACACCTTC	CASSLSTEDYGYTF
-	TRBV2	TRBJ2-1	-	TGTGCCAGCCAAGTGCACAGGGAGCAGTTCTTC	CASQVHREQFF
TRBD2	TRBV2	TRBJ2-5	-	TGTGCCAGCAGAGTTAGCGGGAGTGTCCAAGAGACCCAGTACTTC	CASRVSGSVQETQYF
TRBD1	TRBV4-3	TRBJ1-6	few	TGCGCCAGCAGCCATGATGCAAACAGGGGAAATAATTCACCCCTCCACTTT	CASSHDANRGNNSPLHF
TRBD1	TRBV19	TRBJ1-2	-	TGTGCCAGTAGTGGAACCCCGCGGACAGGGGAATTGGGCTACACCTTC	CASSGTPRTGELGYTF
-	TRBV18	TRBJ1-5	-	TGTGCCAGCTCACCACCGATAGGCCAGCCCCAGCATTTT	CASSPPIGQPQHF
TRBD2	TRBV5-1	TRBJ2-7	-	TGCGCCAGCAGCCGGGAGGGAAATGGGTACGAGCAGTACTTC	CASSREGNGYEQYF
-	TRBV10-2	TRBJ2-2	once	TGCGCCAGCAGTTTTGGGAACACCGGGGAGCTGTTTTTT	CASSFGNTGELFF
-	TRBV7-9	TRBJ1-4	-	TGTGCCAGCAGCAGCCCGACAGGAACGGCGGAAAAACTGTTTTTT	CASSSPTGTAEKLFF
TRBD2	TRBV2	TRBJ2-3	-	TGTGCCAGCAACAGCGGGAGTCGGGGCACAGATACGCAGTATTTT	CASNSGSRGTDTQYF
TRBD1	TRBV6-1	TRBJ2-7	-	TGTGCCAGCAGTGGTCCGACAGGGCTCTCCGGCTACGAGCAGTACTTC	CASSGPTGLSGYEQYF
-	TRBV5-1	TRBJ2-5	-	TGCGCCAGCAGCTTGCCGACGGAGACCCAGTACTTC	CASSLPTETQYF
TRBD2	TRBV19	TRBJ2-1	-	TGTGCCAGTAGTATAGATCGGTATAGCGGGAGTACCGGGAATGAGCAGTTCTTC	CASSIDRYSGSTGNEQFF
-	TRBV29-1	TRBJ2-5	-	TGCAGCGTTAGGTCGGAGACCCAGTACTTC	CSVRSETQYF
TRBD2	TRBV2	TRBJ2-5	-	TGTGCCAGCAGACGGACTAGCGGGGGGGCTGGGGAGACCCAGTACTTC	CASRRTSGGAGETQYF
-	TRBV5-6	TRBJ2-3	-	TGTGCCAGCAGCTGGGGCGTCGGCGCAGATACGCAGTATTTT	CASSWGVGADTQYF
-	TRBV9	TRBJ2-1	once	TGTGCCAGCAGCGACCCACGATGGGGTAATGAGCAGTTCTTC	CASSDPRWGNEQFF
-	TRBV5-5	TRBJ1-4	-	TGTGCCAGCAGCCTACGAAGGAGTAATGAAAAACTGTTTTTT	CASSLRRSNEKLFF
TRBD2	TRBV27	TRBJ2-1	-	TGTGCCAGCAGTCCAAGACTAGCGGGGGGTTACAATGAGCAGTTCTTC	CASSPRLAGGYNEQFF